The 32 T cell receptor beta chains reported below all come from one sample, sequenced in a study of blood T cells in healthy people across ages. The use of a sample-barcoded 5' primer and a J-beta primer mix characterized a second PCR of roughly 6 to 11 cycles. Each CDR3 protein gets one entry after TCRdb re-called the 5' RACE reads with MiXCR. The sample has 730,000 or so distinct CDR3 sequences, less than 45% seen once. Sequenced input: blood. These receptors were taken from a man older than 75 in good health.

The rearrangement uses TRBV29-1 and TRBJ2-1; 7 positions agree with TRBD2. The junction had 9 bases not matched to a gene; V was cut back by 4 bases and J by 3 bases. CDR3 length: 15 amino acids. CDR1 is SQVTM, CDR2 ANQGSEA, per germline. CDR3 sequence reads: CSVVELAVGYNEQFF. The CDR3 DNA sequence: TGCAGCGTTGTCGAGCTAGCGGTGGGCTACAATGAGCAGTTCTTC.

This chain uses TRBV20-1 with TRBJ1-1; weak D call: TRBD1 (5 bases). This CDR3 is built from 16 residues. CDR1 and CDR2 (germline): DFQATT, SNEGSKA (reference sequence). Trimming removed 0 bases from V and 1 base from J, with 15 bases in between. The CDR3 spells CSARDGAGRANTEAFF. CDR3 DNA: TGCAGTGCTAGAGATGGGGCAGGGAGGGCGAACACTGAAGCTTTCTTT.

The chain carries TRBV30 and TRBJ2-7, with D perhaps given as TRBD1 or TRBD2 (5 bases each). V was cut by 1 base and J by 3 bases, with 10 bases left in between. Per germline, CDR1 GTSNPN and CDR2 SVGIG (reference sequence). This CDR3 has 13 amino acids. CDR3 DNA: TGTGCCTGGAGTGGGGGGACCTACTACGAGCAGTACTTC. Its protein is CAWSGGTYYEQYF.

In this sample, this clonotype turned up many times. V and J are TRBV7-9 and TRBJ2-7, with no clear D. Looked up from germline, CDR1 is SEHNR and CDR2 is FQNEAQ (reference sequence). The CDR3 contains 14 residues. Trimming cost V 2 bases and J 0 bases, with 8 bases left between them. The CDR3 reads CASSLQESSYEQYF. Here the CDR3 DNA reads TGTGCCAGCAGCTTACAGGAGAGCTCCTACGAGCAGTACTTC.

The sample holds a few counts of this clonotype. This sequence joins TRBV7-2 and TRBJ2-1; 8 bases agree with TRBD2. Trimming took 5 bases from V and 14 from J; bases not matched to a gene: 11. The germline V gene has CDR1 SGHTA and CDR2 FQGNSA. This CDR3 spans 13 amino acids. CDR3 nucleotides: TGTGCCAGCAGCCCACACAGCGGGGGTAACAAGTTCTTC. The encoded protein is CASSPHSGGNKFF.

The chain recombines TRBV20-1 with TRBJ1-3, with D hard to call. This CDR3 has 11 residues. The V gene's germline CDR1 is DFQATT and CDR2 SNEGSKA (reference sequence). V shed 7 bases and J shed 0 bases, with 4 bases lying between them. The CDR3 protein is CSGRSGNTIYF. The CDR3 DNA reads as TGCAGTGGACGCTCTGGAAACACCATATATTTT.

This chain uses TRBV6-5 with TRBJ1-1; 10 nucleotides agree with TRBD1. J lost 6 bases, V lost 0 bases, and 4 bases had no gene match. Germline-derived CDR1 and CDR2 are MNHEY and SVGAGI. The CDR3 loop spans 15 amino acids. Written as DNA, the CDR3 is TGTGCCAGCAGTTACTCGACAGGGGGCTCGGCTGAAGCTTTCTTT. The encoded protein is CASSYSTGGSAEAFF.

This clonotype was seen many times. This rearrangement joins TRBV29-1 to TRBJ2-3, with D possibly being TRBD2 (6 bases). Per the germline V gene, CDR1 is SQVTM and CDR2 is ANQGSEA. This CDR3 contains 14 residues. V shed 2 bases and J shed 2 bases, with 11 bases lying between them. DNA for the CDR3: TGCAGCGTTGAATTGGGGGACTCCACAGATACGCAGTATTTT. This gives the protein CSVELGDSTDTQYF.

DNA for the CDR3: TGTGCCAGTACATGGTCTAGCGGATCCTACAATGAGCAGTTCTTC. As protein: CASTWSSGSYNEQFF. The rearrangement uses TRBV19 and TRBJ2-1, with 7 bases identical to TRBD2. The V gene's germline CDR1 is LNHDA and CDR2 SQIVND (reference sequence). The CDR3 sequence is 15 residues long. The J segment lost 1 base and the V segment lost 7 bases, leaving 7 bases of the junction unmatched.

In this sample, this clonotype turned up a few times. The CDR3 is CASSDAGTPREEQYF. DNA for the CDR3: TGTGCCAGCAGCGACGCCGGGACGCCCAGAGAAGAGCAGTACTTC. The rearrangement joins TRBV7-3 to TRBJ2-7; D possibly matches TRBD1 or TRBD2 (5 bases each). Germline V gene sequence: CDR1 SGHTA, CDR2 FQGTGA. The CDR3 extends over 15 amino acids. V gave up 5 bases and J gave up 7 bases, with 21 bases separating them.

J is TRBJ2-3 and V is TRBV7-2, with TRBD1 matching 7 bases. V shed 6 bases and J 6 bases; nucleotides not matched to a gene: 12. This CDR3 has 15 amino acids. Germline V lookup: CDR1 SGHTA, CDR2 FQGNSA. The CDR3 coding sequence is TGTGCCAGCAGGGAGACAGGGTCATCCCACGATACGCAGTATTTT. Translating gives CASRETGSSHDTQYF.

This clonotype was picked up many times. The chain is built from TRBV3-1 and TRBJ2-7, with TRBD2 identical over 7 bases. V dropped 7 bases and J dropped 0; count of bases not matched to a gene: 3. CDR1 is LGHDT, CDR2 YNNKEL, per germline (reference sequence). The CDR3 is 13 amino acids. CDR3: CASTGGLSYEQYF. The CDR3 bases are TGTGCCAGCACGGGGGGACTCTCCTACGAGCAGTACTTC.

In nucleotides, the CDR3 is TGTGCCAGCATCCGACAGGGGGGTGGCAATCAGCCCCAGCATTTT. Translating gives CASIRQGGGNQPQHF. This chain uses TRBV6-2 or TRBV6-3 with TRBJ1-5; TRBD1 aligns across 9 bases. V gave up 7 bases and J gave up 2 bases; unmatched junction bases: 6. The CDR3 totals 15 residues. The germline V gene encodes CDR1 MNHEY and CDR2 SVGEGT.

This clonotype has ten or more counts. The CDR3, as DNA: TGTGCCAGCCATCGGGGAGTGGTGGATGAGCAGTTCTTC. Translation gives CASHRGVVDEQFF. The rearrangement links TRBV11-2 to TRBJ2-1; D perhaps matches TRBD2 (5 bases). CDR3 length equals 13 residues. Germline values: CDR1 SGHAT, CDR2 FQNNGV. The V gene lost 8 bases and the J gene lost 8 bases, with 16 bases spanning the gap.

In DNA, the CDR3 is TGTGCCAGCAACCAACGGGGACAAAGGGAGCAGTACTTC. Its translation is CASNQRGQREQYF. V is TRBV7-2 and J is TRBJ2-7, with D possibly matching TRBD1 (6 bases). The V gene lost 7 bases and the J gene lost 7 bases, with 17 bases spanning the gap. CDR3 length equals 13 residues. The germline V gene has CDR1 SGHTA and CDR2 FQGNSA.

The sample holds a few counts of this clonotype. This chain joins TRBV4-1 and TRBJ2-5; TRBD1 is a possible D gene (6 bases). The V and J ends lost 1 base and 5 bases respectively, with 17 bases between them. Per germline, CDR1 MGHRA and CDR2 YSYEKL. The CDR3 sequence is 16 residues long. CDR3 coding DNA: TGCGCCAGCAGCCAAGCGGGACACGGTATGGCCGAGACCCAGTACTTC. It specifies CASSQAGHGMAETQYF.

The J gene is TRBJ2-4, the V gene TRBV7-2; no clear D. The end of the DNA fits TRBJ2-7 better, so the J call may be wrong. The CDR3 runs 12 residues. Germline CDR1 is SGHTA and CDR2 is FQGNSA. CDR3 amino acids: CASSPSRFEQYF. The CDR3 DNA is TGTGCCAGCAGCCCTTCAAGGTTCGAGCAGTACTTC.

The chain recombines TRBV21-1 with TRBJ2-5. TRBV21-1 is a pseudogene. This CDR3 has 13 amino acids. The CDR3 loop reads CASSLIIQETQYF. The CDR3 DNA is TGTGCCAGCAGCCTCATTATCCAAGAGACCCAGTACTTC.

This clonotype has a handful of counts. DNA for the CDR3: TGCGCCAGCAGCCCGATGGGGGGTTCCTACAATGAGCAGTTCTTC. Translated: CASSPMGGSYNEQFF. The V gene is TRBV5-1, the J gene TRBJ2-1; D perhaps matches TRBD2 (6 bases). Germline lookup yields CDR1 SGHRS and CDR2 YFSETQ. V was cut by 4 bases and J by 1 base, with 12 bases left in between. This CDR3 has 15 amino acids.

This chain links TRBV15 with TRBJ1-5; no definite D call. This CDR3 spans 16 amino acids. Germline lookup yields CDR1 LNHNV and CDR2 YYDKDF (reference sequence). V shed 0 bases and J shed 4 bases, with 13 bases lying between them. CDR3 sequence: CATSRDGEGRNQPQHF. CDR3 nucleotide sequence: TGTGCCACCAGCAGAGACGGAGAGGGTCGAAATCAGCCCCAGCATTTT.

This chain connects TRBV6-2 or TRBV6-3 to TRBJ1-2, with 7 bases identical to TRBD1. V was clipped by 6 bases and J by 5 bases; unmatched bases: 15. The germline CDR1 and CDR2 sequences are MNHEY and SVGEGT. There are 16 residues in the CDR3. In DNA form, the CDR3 reads TGTGCCAGCAGAAGGAGTGGGGACAGCTCTTTTTATGGCTACACCTTC. This translates into CASRRSGDSSFYGYTF.

The chain recombines TRBV30 with TRBJ1-1; D is unresolved. CDR3 length: 12 residues. V was pared by 4 bases and J by 2 bases, with 8 bases between. Germline assignment: CDR1 GTSNPN and CDR2 SVGIG (reference sequence). The CDR3 DNA reads as TGTGCCTGGAAGGGCGGAAACACTGAAGCTTTCTTT. This gives the protein CAWKGGNTEAFF.

Of note for this clonotype: The junction and the germline gene differ at one end; a read error may be behind it. This chain uses TRBV20-1 with TRBJ2-7; D remains unclear. Germline CDR1 and CDR2: DFQATT and SNEGSKA (reference sequence). The CDR3 is 15 amino acids. The CDR3 nucleotides read TGCAGTGCTAGAGATCCCGAGAGTATCTCCTACGAGCAGCACTTC. Protein: CSARDPESISYEQHF.

The sample holds one count of this clonotype. V gene TRBV10-2 combines with J gene TRBJ2-5, with a possible D match to TRBD1 (5 bases). The germline gives CDR1 WSHSY, CDR2 SAAADI. The CDR3 consists of 16 residues. Trimming shortened V by 2 bases and J by 5 bases, and 18 bases separated the two germline ends. CDR3 in amino acids: CASSETQGVRGETQYF. The CDR3 bases are TGCGCCAGCAGTGAGACCCAGGGTGTTAGAGGCGAGACCCAGTACTTC.

The chain is built from TRBV20-1 and TRBJ1-2; 7 bases are a match to TRBD1. The CDR3 contains 15 residues. J was trimmed by 1 base and V by 4 bases; bases with no gene match: 9. CDR1 is DFQATT, CDR2 SNEGSKA, per germline (reference sequence). The CDR3 sequence is CSAIPRQGVNYGYTF. The CDR3 nucleotides read TGCAGTGCTATTCCCCGCCAGGGGGTTAACTATGGCTACACCTTC.

The gene calls are TRBV15 and TRBJ1-5; a weak D match, TRBD1 (6 bases). The germline V gene has CDR1 LNHNV and CDR2 YYDKDF (reference sequence). The CDR3 length is 19 residues. Between the trimmed V and J ends, which lost 1 base and 5 bases, there was a span of 24 bases. This CDR3 reads CATSRGGGIVTGTDQPQHF. The CDR3 DNA reads as TGTGCCACCAGCAGAGGGGGGGGAATTGTAACAGGGACGGATCAGCCCCAGCATTTT.

This clonotype was seen a few times. The rearrangement uses TRBV6-5 and TRBJ1-1, with 7 bases that match TRBD1. The germline CDR1 and CDR2 sequences are MNHEY and SVGAGI. With 9 bases clipped from V and 1 base from J, the junction kept 11 bases outside the gene matches. The CDR3 consists of 15 residues. The CDR3 coding sequence is TGTGCCAGTCGTTTGACAGGGCTTGGGAACACTGAAGCTTTCTTT. This gives the protein CASRLTGLGNTEAFF.

The chain links TRBV27 to TRBJ2-5, with 9 bases that match TRBD1. The CDR3 has 17 amino acids. Germline V gene sequence: CDR1 MNHEY, CDR2 SMNVEV (reference sequence). J was trimmed by 4 bases and V by 5 bases; bases with no gene match: 14. Here the CDR3 DNA reads TGTGCCAGCAGTCCCTTAACCGGGACAGGGATTGGAGAGACCCAGTACTTC. Translation gives CASSPLTGTGIGETQYF.

The CDR3 sequence is CASSVDSSSYEQYF. CDR3 DNA: TGTGCCAGCAGCGTAGACTCGAGCTCCTACGAGCAGTACTTC. The rearrangement joins TRBV9 to TRBJ2-7; no clear D gene. The CDR3 is 14 amino acids. V was pared by 0 bases and J by 0 bases, with 7 bases between. From germline, CDR1 is SGDLS and CDR2 YYNGEE.

Of note for this clonotype: Mismatch with germline at one junction end may stem from a read error. Here the CDR3 reads CASSRWGGSYSEQFF. Written as DNA, the CDR3 is TGTGCCAGCAGTCGATGGGGCGGGAGCTACAGTGAGCAGTTCTTC. The rearrangement joins TRBV6-5 to TRBJ2-1, with 7 bases identical to TRBD2. Germline CDR1 MNHEY, CDR2 SVGAGI. The CDR3 is 15 residues long.

This clonotype appeared a single time. This sequence joins TRBV15 and TRBJ1-1; 7 bases match TRBD1. J was trimmed by 0 bases and V by 0 bases; bases with no gene match: 4. The CDR3 extends over 16 amino acids. The germline CDR1 and CDR2 sequences are LNHNV and YYDKDF (reference sequence). The DNA for the CDR3 is TGTGCCACCAGCAGAGACCCGACAGGGATGAACACTGAAGCTTTCTTT. Translation: CATSRDPTGMNTEAFF. The whole variable domain, remainder taken from reference TRBV15 and TRBJ1-1, is DAMVIQNPRYQVTQFGKPVTLSCSQTLNHNVMYWYQQKSSQAPKLLFHYYDKDFNNEADTPDNFQSRRPNTSFCFLDIRSPGLGDTAMYLCATSRDPTGMNTEAFFGQGTRLTVV.

A few counts support this clonotype. The gene calls are TRBV7-2 and TRBJ1-1; a weak D match, TRBD1 (5 bases). The CDR3 has 13 residues. Trimming removed 5 bases from V and 6 bases from J, with 13 bases in between. CDR1 is SGHTA and CDR2 is FQGNSA in the germline V gene. The CDR3 spells CASSPGGLAEAFF. The CDR3 DNA is TGTGCCAGCAGCCCGGGGGGGTTAGCTGAAGCTTTCTTT.